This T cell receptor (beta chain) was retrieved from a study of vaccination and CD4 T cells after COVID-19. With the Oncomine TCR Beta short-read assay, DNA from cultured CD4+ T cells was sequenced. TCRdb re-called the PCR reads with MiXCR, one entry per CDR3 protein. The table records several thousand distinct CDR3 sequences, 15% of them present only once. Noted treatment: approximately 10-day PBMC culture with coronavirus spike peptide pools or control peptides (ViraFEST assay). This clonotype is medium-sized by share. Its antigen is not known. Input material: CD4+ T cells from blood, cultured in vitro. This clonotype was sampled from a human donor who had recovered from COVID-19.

In DNA form, the CDR3 reads TGTGCCAGCAGTCTAATACTCGAGACCCAGTACTTC. Its translation is CASSLILETQYF. The chain joins TRBV12-3 or TRBV12-4 to TRBJ2-5; D ambiguous. Trimming removed 5 bases at V and 5 bases at J, with 9 bases between. The CDR3 covers 12 residues.